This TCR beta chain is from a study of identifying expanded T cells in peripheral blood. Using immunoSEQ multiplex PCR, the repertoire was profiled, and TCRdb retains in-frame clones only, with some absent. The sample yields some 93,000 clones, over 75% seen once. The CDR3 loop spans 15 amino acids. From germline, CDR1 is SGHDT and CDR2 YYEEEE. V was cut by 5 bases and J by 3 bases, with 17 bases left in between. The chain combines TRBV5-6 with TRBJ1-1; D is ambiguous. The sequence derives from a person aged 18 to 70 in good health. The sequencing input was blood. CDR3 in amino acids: CASRVVGIEYTEAFF. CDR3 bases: TGTGCCAGCAGGGTCGTAGGGATCGAATACACTGAAGCTTTCTTT. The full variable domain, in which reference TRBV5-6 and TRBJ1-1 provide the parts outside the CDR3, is DAGVTQSPTHLIKTRGQQVTLRCSPKSGHDTVSWYQQALGQGPQFIFQYYEEEERQRGNFPDRFSGHQFPNYSSELNVNALLLGDSALYLCASRVVGIEYTEAFFGQGTRLTVV.